Presented here are 8 T cell receptor beta chains from one specimen sequenced in a study of CD8 T cells in ankylosing spondylitis. TCRdb reanalysed the 5' RACE reads using MiXCR and keeps one entry per CDR3 protein. The repertoire holds some 150,000 distinct CDR3 sequences, with about an eighth as singletons. Sequencing used blood, either unsorted or a sorted T cell fraction (not recorded which). These receptors were obtained from a female donor with ankylosing spondylitis or in good health (not recorded which).

In the case of this clonotype: Since a much larger clone is just one base distant, this may be a read error. The chain combines TRBV5-1 with TRBJ2-7; D not resolved. Germline CDR1 is SGHRS and CDR2 is YFSETQ. The CDR3 has 14 amino acids. The CDR3 spells CASSLEEYSYEQSF. The CDR3, as DNA: TGCGCCAGCAGCTTGGAAGAGTACTCCTACGAGCAGTCCTTC.

This clonotype was seen repeatedly, ten times or more. The chain combines TRBV5-1 with TRBJ2-1; D may be TRBD1 or TRBD2 (5 bases each). This CDR3 has 15 residues. Trimming pared 4 bases from V and 4 bases from J, leaving 15 bases between. Looked up from germline, CDR1 is SGHRS and CDR2 is YFSETQ. Written as DNA, the CDR3 is TGCGCCAGCAGCCCGGTGGGGGAAGATTACAATGAGCAGTTCTTC. Its translation is CASSPVGEDYNEQFF.

In this sample, this clonotype turned up many times. The CDR3 DNA reads TGCGCCAGCAGCCCCGGGGCAGGGGTCGAAAATGGCTACACCTTC. Amino acid sequence: CASSPGAGVENGYTF. The chain uses TRBV5-1 and TRBJ1-2; D is perhaps TRBD1 (6 bases). The CDR3 covers 15 residues. Germline CDR1 and CDR2: SGHRS and YFSETQ. V was trimmed by 4 bases and J by 6 bases, leaving 19 bases between them.

The rearrangement links TRBV5-6 to TRBJ2-5, with 7 nucleotides matching TRBD1. The CDR3 is 14 amino acids. Germline V gene data show CDR1 as SGHDT and CDR2 as YYEEEE. V gave up 4 bases and J gave up 4 bases; unmatched junction bases: 7. CDR3 coding DNA: TGTGCCAGCAGCGAAACCGGGACAGCAGAGACCCAGTACTTC. This encodes CASSETGTAETQYF.

In this sample, this clonotype turned up many times. Here the CDR3 DNA reads TGCGCCAGCAGCATACCGGGATCTCCGAGGATCGGGAACTATGGCTACACCTTC. Protein product: CASSIPGSPRIGNYGYTF. The chain carries TRBV5-1 and TRBJ1-2; D ambiguous. The germline CDR1 and CDR2 sequences are SGHRS and YFSETQ. CDR3 length: 18 amino acids. The V end was cut by 4 bases, the J end by 2 bases, with 24 bases between.

This clonotype has ten or more counts. The chain has TRBV15 and TRBJ1-1; D is perhaps TRBD1 (6 bases). The CDR3 is made up of 15 amino acids. Per the germline V gene, CDR1 is LNHNV and CDR2 is YYDKDF (reference sequence). Trimming pared 8 bases from V and 7 bases from J, leaving 23 bases between. This CDR3 reads CATLRGLMGDGEAFF. The DNA for the CDR3 is TGTGCCACCCTCAGGGGACTCATGGGGGATGGTGAAGCTTTCTTT.

This clonotype has a count of ten or more. The V and J genes are TRBV3-1 and TRBJ1-1; tentative D call: TRBD1 (5 bases). The CDR3 loop spans 12 amino acids. CDR1 and CDR2 from the germline V gene are LGHDT and YNNKEL (reference sequence). The ends were cut back, 2 bases at V and 8 bases at J, with 9 bases in the middle. In DNA, the CDR3 is TGTGCCAGCAGCCAACAGTCAGGGGAAGCTTTCTTT. It yields the protein CASSQQSGEAFF.

Turning to this clonotype: Mismatch with germline at one junction end may stem from a read error. J is TRBJ1-2 and V is TRBV5-8; D gene unclear. CDR3 size: 14 residues. The V gene's germline CDR1 is SGHTS and CDR2 YDEGEE. The CDR3 here is CASHRRFSDYDYTF. CDR3 DNA: TGTGCCAGCCATCGTCGGTTCTCGGACTATGACTACACCTTC.